The rows below give T cell receptor beta chains drawn from one sample of a study of regulatory T cells in long-lasting Graves disease. From the multiplex PCR reads, TCRdb called clonotypes with MiXCR, one entry per CDR3 protein. Of approximately 270,000 distinct CDR3 sequences detected, about 17% appear once; the ten largest clones hold 12% to 15%. The data also belong to a second study, concerning T cells in Graves' hyperthyroidism and ophthalmopathy.

The sample was peripheral blood mononuclear cells (PBMCs), taken at new diagnosis, from a patient treated with antithyroid drugs. These receptors originate from a woman aged 30 to 39 with Graves disease. CDR3s include the opening cysteine and the closing phenylalanine or tryptophan. The D gene is left open where the match is weak. The size of a clone is reported for some rows only, either as once, few or many, or as a class for expanded clones.

>TRBJ1-5|.|TRBV20-1|many
CSARVPGENQPQHF
TGCAGTGCTAGAGTGCCAGGAGAGAATCAGCCCCAGCATTTT
>TRBJ2-3|TRBD2|TRBV6-1|many
CASKRGYTDTQYF
TGTGCCAGTAAGCGGGGGTACACAGATACGCAGTATTTT
>TRBJ1-1|TRBD1|TRBV29-1|.
CSVARTGQNTEAFF
TGCAGCGTTGCAAGGACAGGGCAGAACACTGAAGCTTTCTTT
>TRBJ2-7|.|TRBV20-1|many
CSAPLPPYEQYF
TGCAGTGCTCCTCTCCCCCCCTACGAGCAGTACTTC
>TRBJ2-1|TRBD2|TRBV6-1|.
CASTAPSGLAGGRHEQFF
TGTGCCAGCACCGCTCCCTCAGGACTAGCGGGGGGGCGACATGAGCAGTTCTTC
>TRBJ1-2|.|TRBV12-3/TRBV12-4|many
CASSLSRVANYGYTF
TGTGCCAGCAGTTTAAGTCGGGTAGCTAACTATGGCTACACCTTC
>TRBJ2-5|.|TRBV9|many
CASSAQGSETQYF
TGTGCCAGCAGCGCCCAGGGGTCGGAGACCCAGTACTTC
>TRBJ2-7|TRBD2|TRBV20-1|.
CSARVASGYEQYF
TGCAGTGCTAGAGTGGCTAGCGGCTACGAGCAGTACTTC
>TRBJ1-5|.|TRBV6-1|many
CASSPREGGNQPQHF
TGTGCCAGCAGCCCCAGGGAGGGTGGCAATCAGCCCCAGCATTTT
>TRBJ2-5|.|TRBV4-2|many
CASSQERRGETQYF
TGTGCCAGCAGCCAAGAGCGCAGAGGCGAGACCCAGTACTTC
>TRBJ2-2|.|TRBV14|.
CASRRWDHGELFF
TGTGCCAGCAGACGGTGGGATCACGGGGAGCTGTTTTTT
>TRBJ2-3|.|TRBV5-1|many
CASSTSSGGPWSTDTQYF
TGCGCCAGCAGCACCAGTTCGGGGGGCCCGTGGAGCACAGATACGCAGTATTTT
>TRBJ1-1|.|TRBV5-1|.
CASSWESALNTEAFF
TGCGCCAGCAGCTGGGAATCAGCCCTGAACACTGAAGCTTTCTTT
>TRBJ1-6|.|TRBV3-1|many
CASSQEGGWGSNSPLHF
TGTGCCAGCAGCCAAGAAGGGGGGTGGGGGTCTAATTCACCCCTCCACTTT
>TRBJ2-3|TRBD2|TRBV5-8|.
CASSHSRLSGGKDTQYF
TGTGCCAGCAGCCATTCACGTTTGAGCGGGGGAAAAGATACGCAGTATTTT
>TRBJ2-2|.|TRBV2|many
CASSDPATANTGELFF
TGTGCCAGCAGTGATCCCGCAACGGCAAACACCGGGGAGCTGTTTTTT
>TRBJ1-2|.|TRBV6-1|many
CASSVMAASYGYTF
TGTGCCAGCTCGGTCATGGCAGCTAGCTATGGCTACACCTTC
>TRBJ1-5|.|TRBV11-2|many
CASSLGRNNSNQPQHF
TGTGCCAGCAGCTTAGGCAGGAATAATAGCAATCAGCCCCAGCATTTT
>TRBJ2-5|.|TRBV19|.
CASSIPDNQETQYF
TGTGCCAGTAGTATCCCGGACAACCAAGAGACCCAGTACTTC
>TRBJ2-7|.|TRBV7-9|many
CASSLIPHAYEQYF
TGTGCCAGCAGCCTCATCCCCCATGCCTACGAGCAGTACTTC
>TRBJ1-6|.|TRBV6-1|many
CASVAGRNSPLHF
TGTGCCAGCGTGGCAGGGAGAAATTCACCCCTCCACTTT
>TRBJ1-6|TRBD1|TRBV5-1|.
CASSLAPGRDSNSPLHF
TGCGCCAGCAGCTTGGCCCCCGGCCGGGACAGTAATTCACCCCTCCACTTT